Following are 27 T cell receptor beta chains from one sample sequenced in a study of siplizumab effects on memory and regulatory T cells. Libraries were prepared by immunoSEQ multiplex PCR; TCRdb keeps only in-frame clonotypes and omits some of them. The sample has tens of thousands of clones, just over 95% seen once. Sequencing input: naive CD8+ T cells sorted from blood. Receptor source: a human donor in good health.

The chain couples TRBV11-1 to TRBJ1-1; TRBD1 matches at 8 bases. With 4 bases clipped from V and 7 bases from J, the junction kept 5 bases outside the gene matches. Germline CDR1 is SGHAT and CDR2 is FQDESV (reference sequence). CDR3 length: 13 amino acids. CDR3 nucleotide sequence: TGTGCCAGCAGCTCGACAGGGGAGGGTGAAGCTTTCTTT. Its translation: CASSSTGEGEAFF.

V usage is TRBV27 and J usage is TRBJ2-2; TRBD2 agrees at 7 bases. The V gene end was trimmed by 6 bases and the J gene end by 0 bases; junction bases not matched to a gene: 4. CDR1 and CDR2 (germline): MNHEY, SMNVEV (reference sequence). CDR3 size: 15 residues. For the CDR3, the DNA is TGTGCCAGCAGGGGAGCGGGGACGAACACCGGGGAGCTGTTTTTT. Protein sequence: CASRGAGTNTGELFF.

A single count supports this clone. The chain combines TRBV28 with TRBJ2-2; unclear D gene. Germline CDR1 and CDR2: MDHEN and SYDVKM. The CDR3 contains 12 residues. V dropped 2 bases and J dropped 11 bases, with 9 bases sitting between them. The CDR3 sequence is CASSLTPFELFF. CDR3 in DNA: TGTGCCAGCAGTTTAACACCATTCGAGCTGTTTTTT.

This sequence joins TRBV19 and TRBJ1-6, with D maybe TRBD1 (5 bases). V was trimmed by 3 bases and J by 4 bases, leaving 13 bases between them. From germline, CDR1 is LNHDA and CDR2 SQIVND (reference sequence). This CDR3 region has 16 residues. The CDR3 bases are TGTGCCAGTAGTATGGGGGAGAGGGCGTATAATTCACCCCTCCACTTT. Its protein is CASSMGERAYNSPLHF.

The genes are TRBV5-6 and TRBJ1-5; weak D call: TRBD1 (6 bases). The CDR3 runs 15 residues. The germline gives CDR1 SGHDT, CDR2 YYEEEE. Trimming left V 2 bases short and J 5 bases short, with 14 bases between. CDR3 coding DNA: TGTGCCAGCAGCTTTCTTACAGGGATCGATCAGCCCCAGCATTTT. Protein product: CASSFLTGIDQPQHF.

The chain joins TRBV25-1 to TRBJ2-1; perhaps D is TRBD1 or TRBD2 (5 bases each). The CDR3 is made up of 14 amino acids. V was clipped by 5 bases and J by 2 bases, with 10 bases between them. Germline V gene sequence: CDR1 MGHDK, CDR2 SYGVNS. CDR3 bases: TGTGCCAGCAGTCTCCGGGGCCCCTACAATGAGCAGTTCTTC. The encoded protein is CASSLRGPYNEQFF. Variable domain in full (rest from reference TRBV25-1 and TRBJ2-1): EADIYQTPRYLVIGTGKKITLECSQTMGHDKMYWYQQDPGMELHLIHYSYGVNSTEKGDLSSESTVSRIRTEHFPLTLESARPSHTSQYLCASSLRGPYNEQFFGPGTRLTVL.

The chain uses TRBV27 and TRBJ1-3; TRBD1 might be the D (6 bases). Trimming left V 0 bases short and J 1 base short, with 13 bases between. The CDR3 runs 17 residues. Per the germline V gene, CDR1 is MNHEY and CDR2 is SMNVEV (reference sequence). The CDR3 spells CASSLSAWQGSGNTIYF. DNA of the CDR3: TGTGCCAGCAGTTTATCGGCGTGGCAGGGGTCTGGAAACACCATATATTTT.

The rearrangement uses TRBV4-3 and TRBJ2-7, with 11 bases that match TRBD2. V shed 0 bases, J shed 0 bases, and the junction held 7 bases outside the gene matches. Germline assignment: CDR1 LGHNA and CDR2 YSLEER. The CDR3 extends over 18 amino acids. The CDR3 region has the DNA TGCGCCAGCAGCCAAGAGGCTCCTAGCGGGGGGCCCTCCTACGAGCAGTACTTC. It yields the protein CASSQEAPSGGPSYEQYF.

The chain is built from TRBV6-1 and TRBJ1-2; maybe TRBD1 (5 bases). Trimming pared 0 bases from V and 2 bases from J, leaving 10 bases between. The germline V gene has CDR1 MNHNS and CDR2 SASEGT. The CDR3 has 15 amino acids. The CDR3 DNA reads as TGTGCCAGCAGTGAAGCGCGGGGCATAAACTATGGCTACACCTTC. It codes for CASSEARGINYGYTF.

This clone occurred once. This rearrangement joins TRBV5-5 to TRBJ1-1, with D possibly matching TRBD1 (6 bases). The V gene lost 4 bases and the J gene lost 7 bases, with 11 bases spanning the gap. The length of the CDR3 is 12 residues. In germline, CDR1 is SGHKS, CDR2 YYEKEE (reference sequence). CDR3: CASSPGGYEAFF. CDR3 coding DNA: TGTGCCAGCAGCCCGGGGGGCTATGAAGCTTTCTTT.

The rearrangement joins TRBV5-1 to TRBJ2-1; TRBD1 matches 7 bases. Trimming removed 4 bases from V and 5 bases from J; junction bases left unmatched: 9. The CDR3 runs to 15 residues. CDR1 SGHRS and CDR2 YFSETQ come from the germline V gene. The DNA of the CDR3 is TGCGCCAGCAGCCCTGACCCGGGACAGCACAATGAGCAGTTCTTC. It codes for CASSPDPGQHNEQFF.

J is TRBJ2-3 and V is TRBV12-5; 11 bases match TRBD1. Trimming at V came to 10 bases and at J to 4 bases, leaving 4 bases not matched to a gene. CDR3 length: 13 residues. In germline, CDR1 is LGHNT, CDR2 FRNRAP. CDR3 region: CATPGQGADTQYF. The DNA of the CDR3 is TGTGCTACTCCGGGACAGGGGGCAGATACGCAGTATTTT.

This chain connects TRBV19 to TRBJ2-7; maybe TRBD2 (6 bases). The CDR3 length is 16 residues. Trimming cost V 3 bases and J 0 bases, with 15 bases left between them. Germline CDR1 LNHDA, CDR2 SQIVND (reference sequence). The CDR3 here is CASSIGGEFSSYEQYF. The CDR3 DNA follows: TGTGCCAGTAGTATCGGAGGGGAATTCAGCTCCTACGAGCAGTACTTC.

The chain has TRBV6-5 and TRBJ1-1; D is unresolved. There are 15 residues in the CDR3. V lost 5 bases, J lost 0 bases, and 13 bases lay in between. Looked up from germline, CDR1 is MNHEY and CDR2 is SVGAGI. The CDR3 loop reads CASSPYSGLNTEAFF. CDR3 nucleotides: TGTGCCAGCAGTCCCTACTCAGGCTTGAACACTGAAGCTTTCTTT.

The chain couples TRBV27 to TRBJ2-7; 8 bases agree with TRBD1. J lost 4 bases, V lost 6 bases, and 11 bases had no gene match. Germline CDR1 is MNHEY and CDR2 is SMNVEV (reference sequence). This CDR3 is built from 15 residues. This chain's CDR3 is CASSLTGQGAYEQYF. The CDR3 DNA reads TGTGCCAGCAGCCTAACGGGCCAGGGGGCTTACGAGCAGTACTTC.

The V and J genes are TRBV5-1 and TRBJ1-3; no firm D call. This CDR3 has 14 amino acids. Looked up from germline, CDR1 is SGHRS and CDR2 is YFSETQ. V lost 0 bases, J lost 0 bases, and 4 bases lay in between. The CDR3 loop is CASSLEVSGNTIYF. CDR3 nucleotides: TGCGCCAGCAGCTTGGAGGTCTCTGGAAACACCATATATTTT.

This chain uses TRBV7-2 with TRBJ2-1, with TRBD2 identical over 7 bases. The germline gives CDR1 SGHTA, CDR2 FQGNSA. V was clipped by 6 bases and J by 6 bases; unmatched bases: 5. The CDR3 extends over 13 amino acids. CDR3 sequence reads: CASSLTGGNEQFF. CDR3 bases: TGTGCCAGCAGTTTAACGGGGGGCAATGAGCAGTTCTTC. The whole variable domain, remainder taken from reference TRBV7-2 and TRBJ2-1, is GAGVSQSPSNKVTEKGKDVELRCDPISGHTALYWYRQSLGQGLEFLIYFQGNSAPDKSGLPSDRFSAERTGGSVSTLTIQRTQQEDSAVYLCASSLTGGNEQFFGPGTRLTVL.

The chain combines TRBV11-2 with TRBJ1-5, with D perhaps matching TRBD1 (5 bases). Looked up from germline, CDR1 is SGHAT and CDR2 is FQNNGV. The CDR3 totals 15 residues. Trimming cost V 3 bases and J 5 bases, with 14 bases left between them. CDR3 protein: CASSFGGRGDQPQHF. CDR3 DNA sequence: TGTGCCAGCAGCTTTGGGGGACGGGGGGATCAGCCCCAGCATTTT.

The rearrangement links TRBV27 to TRBJ1-4; D might be TRBD1 (6 bases). This CDR3 region has 15 residues. V was clipped by 5 bases and J by 6 bases, with 16 bases between them. The germline V gene encodes CDR1 MNHEY and CDR2 SMNVEV (reference sequence). CDR3 bases: TGTGCCAGCAGTCCAACAGGGAGCAACCATGAAAAACTGTTTTTT. This codes for CASSPTGSNHEKLFF.

The chain employs TRBV28 and TRBJ2-1, with unresolved D. Germline V gene sequence: CDR1 MDHEN, CDR2 SYDVKM. V was clipped by 6 bases and J by 7 bases, with 19 bases between them. This CDR3 contains 15 residues. The CDR3 is CASRPDGLRWNEQFF. CDR3 in DNA: TGTGCCAGCAGACCCGACGGCCTTCGGTGGAATGAGCAGTTCTTC.

The V call is TRBV19, the J call TRBJ1-5; tentatively, D is TRBD1 (5 bases). CDR3 length: 16 residues. The ends were cut back, 0 bases at V and 4 bases at J, with 13 bases in the middle. The germline V gene has CDR1 LNHDA and CDR2 SQIVND (reference sequence). Here the CDR3 DNA reads TGTGCCAGTAGTATAGATTTTTTTGCAGGGAATCAGCCCCAGCATTTT. It encodes CASSIDFFAGNQPQHF.

This clone appeared once. V usage is TRBV5-6 and J usage is TRBJ2-3; D may be TRBD2 (5 bases). Trimming cost V 0 bases and J 0 bases, with 8 bases left between them. This CDR3 contains 15 residues. The germline CDR1 and CDR2 sequences are SGHDT and YYEEEE. This chain's CDR3 is CASSLGGVSTDTQYF. Here the CDR3 DNA reads TGTGCCAGCAGCTTGGGGGGAGTTAGCACAGATACGCAGTATTTT.

The genes are TRBV9 and TRBJ2-7, with D perhaps given as TRBD1 or TRBD2 (5 bases each). Trimming took off 0 bases at V and 1 base at J, with 11 bases between the two ends. This CDR3 is 15 amino acids long. From germline, CDR1 is SGDLS and CDR2 YYNGEE. CDR3 nucleotide sequence: TGTGCCAGCAGCGTAGAAGGGACGCCATCCTACGAGCAGTACTTC. Residues: CASSVEGTPSYEQYF.

The chain has TRBV19 and TRBJ2-2; maybe TRBD1 (6 bases). The CDR3 loop spans 16 amino acids. Germline V gene data show CDR1 as LNHDA and CDR2 as SQIVND (reference sequence). V was clipped by 7 bases and J by 4 bases, with 19 bases between them. The CDR3 protein is CASTQPRGGFTGELFF. The CDR3 DNA sequence: TGTGCCAGTACCCAGCCCAGGGGTGGGTTCACCGGGGAGCTGTTTTTT. Looking up the rest from reference TRBV19 and TRBJ2-2 gives the full variable domain: DGGITQSPKYLFRKEGQNVTLSCEQNLNHDAMYWYRQDPGQGLRLIYYSQIVNDFQKGDIAEGYSVSREKKESFPLTVTSAQKNPTAFYLCASTQPRGGFTGELFFGEGSRLTVL.

The chain couples TRBV6-5 to TRBJ2-2; TRBD2 might be the D (5 bases). Germline lookup yields CDR1 MNHEY and CDR2 SVGAGI. The ends were cut back, 6 bases at V and 0 bases at J, with 5 bases in the middle. This CDR3 comprises 13 residues. The CDR3, as DNA: TGTGCCAGCAGCGGGACGAACACCGGGGAGCTGTTTTTT. Encoded protein: CASSGTNTGELFF.

V is TRBV19 and J is TRBJ1-1, with TRBD1 as a possible D gene (5 bases). Trimming removed 0 bases from V and 5 bases from J, with 16 bases in between. This CDR3 is built from 16 residues. The germline V gene has CDR1 LNHDA and CDR2 SQIVND (reference sequence). CDR3 protein: CASSIDGATMRTEAFF. CDR3 in DNA: TGTGCCAGTAGTATAGACGGGGCCACCATGAGGACTGAAGCTTTCTTT.

The chain carries TRBV9 and TRBJ1-1; D may be TRBD1 (6 bases). V was trimmed by 4 bases and J by 2 bases, leaving 15 bases between them. Germline V lookup: CDR1 SGDLS, CDR2 YYNGEE. The CDR3 is 15 amino acids. CDR3: CASSPGTGPNTEAFF. The CDR3 coding sequence is TGTGCCAGCAGCCCCGGCACAGGGCCTAACACTGAAGCTTTCTTT.